The sequence of this T cell receptor (beta chain) was determined in a study of T cell changes during pregnancy in multiple sclerosis. J lost 5 bases, V lost 5 bases, and 5 bases had no gene match. CDR3 length: 13 residues. The germline V gene has CDR1 WNHNN and CDR2 SYGVQD (reference sequence). Produced via immunoSEQ multiplex PCR; TCRdb's table is partial and in-frame only. The table includes 35,000 or so clones, under 95% detected once. The sequence derives from a female donor in good health, enrolled as a control in a pregnancy study. V gene TRBV10-1 combines with J gene TRBJ2-7, with 8 bases identical to TRBD2. The sequenced sample was peripheral blood, obtained in the second trimester of pregnancy. The CDR3, as DNA: TGCGCCAGCAGTACCAGCGGGAGACACGAGCAGTACTTC. Translated: CASSTSGRHEQYF.